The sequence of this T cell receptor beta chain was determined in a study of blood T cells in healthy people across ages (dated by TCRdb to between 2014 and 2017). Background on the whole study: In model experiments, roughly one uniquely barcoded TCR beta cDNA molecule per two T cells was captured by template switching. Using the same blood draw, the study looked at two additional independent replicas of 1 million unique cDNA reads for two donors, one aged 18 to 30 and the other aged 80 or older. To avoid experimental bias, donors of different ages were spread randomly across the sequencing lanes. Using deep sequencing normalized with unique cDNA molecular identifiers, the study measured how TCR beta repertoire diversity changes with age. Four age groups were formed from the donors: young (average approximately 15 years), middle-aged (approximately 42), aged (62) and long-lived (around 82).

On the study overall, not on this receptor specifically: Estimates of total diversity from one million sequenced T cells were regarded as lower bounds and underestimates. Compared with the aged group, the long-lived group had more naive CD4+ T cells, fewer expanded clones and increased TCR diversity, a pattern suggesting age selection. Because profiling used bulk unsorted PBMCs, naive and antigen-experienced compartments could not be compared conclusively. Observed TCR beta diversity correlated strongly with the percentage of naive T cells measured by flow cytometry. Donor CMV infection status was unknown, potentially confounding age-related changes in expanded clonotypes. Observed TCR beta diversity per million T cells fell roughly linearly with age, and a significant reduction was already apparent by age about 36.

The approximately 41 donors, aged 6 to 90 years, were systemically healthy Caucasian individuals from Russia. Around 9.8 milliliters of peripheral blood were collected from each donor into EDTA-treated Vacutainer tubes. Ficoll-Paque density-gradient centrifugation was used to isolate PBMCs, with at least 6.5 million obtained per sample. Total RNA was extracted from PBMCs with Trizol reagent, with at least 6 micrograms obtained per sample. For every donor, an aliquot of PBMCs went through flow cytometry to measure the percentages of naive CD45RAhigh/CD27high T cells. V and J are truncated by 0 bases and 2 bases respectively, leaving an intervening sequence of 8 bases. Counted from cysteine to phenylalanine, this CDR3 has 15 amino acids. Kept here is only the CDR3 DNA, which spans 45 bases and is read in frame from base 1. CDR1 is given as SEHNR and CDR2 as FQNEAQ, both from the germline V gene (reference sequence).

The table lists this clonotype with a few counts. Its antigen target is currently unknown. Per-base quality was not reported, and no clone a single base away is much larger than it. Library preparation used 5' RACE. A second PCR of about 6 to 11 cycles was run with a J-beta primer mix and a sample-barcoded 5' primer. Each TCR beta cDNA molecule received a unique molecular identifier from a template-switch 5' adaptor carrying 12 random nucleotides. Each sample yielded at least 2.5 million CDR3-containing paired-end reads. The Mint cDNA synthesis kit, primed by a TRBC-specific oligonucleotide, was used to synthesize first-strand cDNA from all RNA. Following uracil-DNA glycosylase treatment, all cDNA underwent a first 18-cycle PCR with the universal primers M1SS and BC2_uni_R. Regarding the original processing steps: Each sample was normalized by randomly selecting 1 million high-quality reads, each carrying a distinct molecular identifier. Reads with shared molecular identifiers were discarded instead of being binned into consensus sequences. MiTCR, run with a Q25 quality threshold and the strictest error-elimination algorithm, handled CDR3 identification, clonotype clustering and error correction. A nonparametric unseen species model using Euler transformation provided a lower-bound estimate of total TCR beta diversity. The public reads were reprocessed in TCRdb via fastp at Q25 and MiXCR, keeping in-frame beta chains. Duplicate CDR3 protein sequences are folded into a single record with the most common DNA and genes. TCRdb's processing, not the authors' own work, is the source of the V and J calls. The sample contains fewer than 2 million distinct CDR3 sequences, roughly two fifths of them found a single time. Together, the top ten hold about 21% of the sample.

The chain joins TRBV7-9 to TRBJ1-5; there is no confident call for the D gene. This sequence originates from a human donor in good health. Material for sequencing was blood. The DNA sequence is TGTGCCAGCAGCTTAGCGAGCGGGGGCAATCAGCCCCAGCATTTT. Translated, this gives CASSLASGGNQPQHF.